Presented here are 7 T cell receptor beta chains from one specimen sequenced in a study of response to subunit inactivated influenza vaccine. TCRdb fed the RT-PCR reads into MiXCR, producing one record per CDR3 protein. The sample yields approximately 500,000 distinct CDR3 sequences, around 13% seen once. Sequenced material: PBMCs from blood, taken 11 to 12 days after vaccination. These receptors originate from a man aged 45-60 years who received an inactivated influenza vaccine.

This clonotype was seen at least ten times. This chain's CDR3 is CASSPWRGPSTDTQYF. The CDR3 nucleotides are TGTGCCAGCAGCCCCTGGAGGGGTCCTAGCACAGATACGCAGTATTTT. This chain connects TRBV11-2 to TRBJ2-3, with D possibly matching TRBD2 (6 bases). The CDR3 loop spans 16 amino acids. CDR1 is SGHAT, CDR2 FQNNGV, per germline. Deletions cut 5 bases from V and 0 bases from J, with 15 bases between.

This clonotype was recorded a few times. This sequence joins TRBV12-3 or TRBV12-4 and TRBJ1-5; TRBD1 agrees at 7 bases. This CDR3 contains 15 residues. With 1 base clipped from V and 4 bases from J, the junction kept 4 bases outside the gene matches. The CDR3 loop reads CASSLGQGDNQPQHF. The CDR3, as DNA: TGTGCCAGCAGTTTAGGACAGGGCGATAATCAGCCCCAGCATTTT.

The V call is TRBV6-2 or TRBV6-3, the J call TRBJ2-1; tentatively, D is TRBD2 (7 bases). Germline CDR1 reads MNHEY; CDR2 reads SVGEGT. V shed 2 bases and J shed 9 bases, with 20 bases lying between them. The CDR3 sequence is 16 residues long. The CDR3 region has the DNA TGTGCCAGCAGTTACGGGGGGCGGGGGTTCGGAAGTGAGCAGTTCTTC. Encoded protein: CASSYGGRGFGSEQFF.

The sample holds a few counts of this clonotype. This chain links TRBV12-3 or TRBV12-4 with TRBJ1-2; D remains ambiguous. Trimming stripped 5 bases from V and 5 bases from J, with 18 bases between. The CDR3 consists of 15 residues. Written as DNA, the CDR3 is TGTGCCAGCAGTCCTCGCCCGGACGGACTATATGGCTACACCTTC. Translating it yields CASSPRPDGLYGYTF.

This clonotype turned up a few times. The junction shows a germline mismatch at one end, possibly a read error. The genes are TRBV7-7 and TRBJ2-3, with D hard to call. Germline CDR1 is SSHAT and CDR2 is FNYEAQ (reference sequence). This CDR3 contains 15 residues. The chain's CDR3 is CASSLGLGSADTQYF. The CDR3, as DNA: TGTGCTAGCAGCTTAGGGTTGGGGTCCGCAGATACGCAGTATTTT.

This clonotype occurred a few times. The V call is TRBV7-2, the J call TRBJ2-2; D is ambiguous. Per germline, CDR1 SGHTA and CDR2 FQGNSA. V dropped 5 bases and J dropped 4 bases, with 8 bases sitting between them. CDR3 length: 13 amino acids. The CDR3 nucleotides read TGTGCCAGCAGCCCCTCTACCACCGGGGAGCTGTTTTTT. It translates to CASSPSTTGELFF.

This clonotype was recorded a few times. This chain connects TRBV20-1 to TRBJ2-7; D ambiguous. Germline CDR1 DFQATT, CDR2 SNEGSKA (reference sequence). This CDR3 region has 12 residues. V was shortened by 3 bases and J by 3 bases, with 9 bases between the two germline ends. The CDR3 DNA follows: TGCAGTGCTAGTTCCATGTACTACGAGCAGTACTTC. This gives the protein CSASSMYYEQYF.